The 32 T cell receptor beta chains below all came from one sample that was sequenced in a study of T cells in Graves' hyperthyroidism and ophthalmopathy. RNA transcripts provided the source from which TCR beta CDR3 regions were amplified. Primed by the HTBI set, a first-round RT-PCR was run on the TCR CDR3. TCRdb re-derived calls from the multiplex PCR reads in MiXCR, one entry per CDR3 protein. The table lists approximately 150,000 distinct CDR3 sequences, over 7.5% of them singletons. Sequencing input: blood. The receptors were sampled from a woman in her late teens or twenties with Graves' hyperthyroidism that later progressed to Graves' ophthalmopathy.

This clonotype has just a few counts. The J gene is TRBJ1-6, the V gene TRBV5-6, with D perhaps matching TRBD1 (5 bases). The CDR3 is made up of 14 amino acids. Per germline, CDR1 SGHDT and CDR2 YYEEEE. The V end was cut by 0 bases, the J end by 6 bases, with 7 bases between. CDR3 loop: CASSLGQFNSPLHF. CDR3 bases: TGTGCCAGCAGCTTGGGACAGTTTAATTCACCCCTCCACTTT.

The rearrangement uses TRBV6-1 and TRBJ2-6; D call uncertain. With 6 bases removed from V and 2 bases from J, the gap between germline ends came to 8 bases. The CDR3 runs 14 residues. Germline-derived CDR1 and CDR2 are MNHNS and SASEGT. The DNA for the CDR3 is TGTGCCAGCAGCTTCACCGCTGGGGCCAACGTCCTGACTTTC. Protein product: CASSFTAGANVLTF.

This clonotype was seen more than once but under ten times. In DNA, the CDR3 is TGTGCCTGGAGTTTCGACAGGGTCCAAGAGACCCAGTACTTC. Translating gives CAWSFDRVQETQYF. The chain uses TRBV30 and TRBJ2-5; 7 bases are a match to TRBD1. Germline CDR1 reads GTSNPN; CDR2 reads SVGIG (reference sequence). CDR3 length: 14 amino acids. The junction had 4 bases not matched to a gene; V was cut back by 2 bases and J by 1 base.

This clonotype was seen more than once but under ten times. The gene calls are TRBV25-1 and TRBJ1-2; no definite D call. CDR3 length: 13 amino acids. Trimming removed 6 bases from V and 5 bases from J, with 13 bases in between. In germline, CDR1 is MGHDK, CDR2 SYGVNS. The CDR3 loop reads CASRPLGSYGYTF. CDR3 in DNA: TGTGCCAGCAGGCCCCTCGGGAGTTATGGCTACACCTTC.

This chain uses TRBV19 with TRBJ1-5; D is unclear. This CDR3 comprises 14 residues. The V and J ends lost 4 bases and 5 bases respectively, with 12 bases between them. Per germline, CDR1 LNHDA and CDR2 SQIVND (reference sequence). The CDR3 DNA follows: TGTGCCAGTAGTACAGTGGATTTTGATCAGCCCCAGCATTTT. It specifies CASSTVDFDQPQHF.

This clonotype was picked up many times. The chain recombines TRBV10-1 with TRBJ2-1; a weak D match, TRBD1 (5 bases). The CDR3 has 18 amino acids. With 1 base removed from V and 7 bases from J, the gap between germline ends came to 23 bases. The germline V gene has CDR1 WNHNN and CDR2 SYGVQD (reference sequence). CDR3 residues: CASSEFFGGTGLKNEQFF. DNA for the CDR3: TGCGCCAGCAGTGAGTTTTTTGGCGGAACAGGCCTCAAGAATGAGCAGTTCTTC.

In this sample, this clonotype turned up many times. The chain links TRBV2 to TRBJ2-1; 12 nucleotides line up with TRBD2. The CDR3 is 13 amino acids. Losses at the gene ends were 2 bases for V and 14 bases for J; bases not matched to a gene: 4. Germline values: CDR1 SNHLY, CDR2 FYNNEI. This CDR3 reads CASSERWTSGEFF. CDR3 DNA: TGTGCCAGCAGTGAACGTTGGACTAGCGGGGAGTTCTTC.

As regards this clonotype: This sequence may be a read error, since a much larger clone differs from it by one base. The chain couples TRBV6-1 to TRBJ2-5; the D gene is possibly TRBD2 (6 bases). Germline-derived CDR1 and CDR2 are MNHNS and SASEGT. Deletions cut 10 bases from V and 1 base from J, with 16 bases between. CDR3 length: 14 amino acids. The CDR3 nucleotides read TGTGCCAACAGCAGTACTAGCAGCCAAGAGACCCAGTACTTC. It yields the protein CANSSTSSQETQYF.

To note about this clonotype: Being one base from a much bigger clone, this may be a read error. This rearrangement joins TRBV28 to TRBJ1-4; 10 bases align to TRBD1. Germline V CDR1 and CDR2: MDHEN, SYDVKM. This CDR3 is 15 amino acids long. The trim removed 7 bases at V and 8 bases at J, leaving 10 bases unmatched. The CDR3 here is CASNGGDRGREKLFF. The CDR3 coding sequence is TGTGCCAGCAATGGAGGGGACAGGGGAAGGGAAAAACTGTTTTTT. Supplemented by reference TRBV28 and TRBJ1-4, the full variable domain reads DVKVTQSSRYLVKRTGEKVFLECVQDMDHENMFWYRQDPGLGLRLIYFSYDVKMKEKGDIPEGYSVSREKKERFSLILESASTNQTSMYLCASNGGDRGREKLFFGSGTQLSVL.

This clonotype occurred many times. The V gene is TRBV18, the J gene TRBJ1-1; D unresolved. This CDR3 comprises 14 residues. Trimming pared 2 bases from V and 3 bases from J, leaving 10 bases between. Germline CDR1 and CDR2: KGHSH and LQKENI. The chain's CDR3 is CASSPKGRDTEAFF. The DNA of the CDR3 is TGTGCCAGCTCACCAAAGGGCCGGGACACTGAAGCTTTCTTT.

In its sample, this clonotype was seen many times. The chain carries TRBV19 and TRBJ1-1, with D unresolved. CDR1 LNHDA and CDR2 SQIVND come from the germline V gene (reference sequence). The CDR3 has 16 residues. V was clipped by 5 bases and J by 0 bases, with 16 bases between them. The CDR3 here is CASSRPRFRMNTEAFF. Written as DNA, the CDR3 is TGTGCCAGTAGTCGTCCTCGGTTTCGAATGAACACTGAAGCTTTCTTT. Full variable domain (remainder filled in from reference TRBV19 and TRBJ1-1): DGGITQSPKYLFRKEGQNVTLSCEQNLNHDAMYWYRQDPGQGLRLIYYSQIVNDFQKGDIAEGYSVSREKKESFPLTVTSAQKNPTAFYLCASSRPRFRMNTEAFFGQGTRLTVV.

This clonotype was picked up many times. The gene calls are TRBV7-2 and TRBJ2-7; 8 bases map to TRBD1. V trimming: 3 bases; J trimming: 5 bases; junction bases outside the gene matches: 9. Germline V gene data show CDR1 as SGHTA and CDR2 as FQGNSA. The CDR3 is 15 amino acids. CDR3: CASSFLPRTGNEQYF. CDR3 DNA: TGTGCCAGCAGCTTCTTACCCCGGACAGGGAACGAGCAGTACTTC.

This clonotype was detected ten times or more. CDR3 in amino acids: CASSGQGGETQYF. DNA of the CDR3: TGTGCCAGCAGCGGACAGGGGGGGGAGACCCAGTACTTC. The chain joins TRBV5-4 to TRBJ2-5; TRBD1 aligns across 10 bases. Germline V gives CDR1 SGHNT, CDR2 YYREEE (reference sequence). CDR3 size: 13 residues. With 4 bases clipped from V and 5 bases from J, the junction kept 2 bases outside the gene matches.

At least ten counts were recorded for this clonotype. This rearrangement joins TRBV9 to TRBJ2-7; 9 bases are a match to TRBD1. Germline V gene data show CDR1 as SGDLS and CDR2 as YYNGEE. The CDR3 is made up of 14 amino acids. V trimming: 3 bases; J trimming: 3 bases; junction bases outside the gene matches: 4. The CDR3 region is CASSAGQGNYEQYF. The CDR3 DNA sequence: TGTGCCAGCAGCGCAGGACAGGGGAACTACGAGCAGTACTTC.

This clonotype came up many times. The CDR3 region is CASQDYTYNEQFF. CDR3 bases: TGTGCCTCACAGGACTATACCTACAATGAGCAGTTCTTC. This chain uses TRBV30 with TRBJ2-1; weak D call: TRBD2 (6 bases). Trimming shortened V by 7 bases and J by 2 bases, and 12 bases separated the two germline ends. The germline V gene has CDR1 GTSNPN and CDR2 SVGIG (reference sequence). The CDR3 is made up of 13 amino acids.

This clonotype was counted at least ten times. The V call is TRBV6-1, the J call TRBJ1-1; 7 bases are a match to TRBD1. The CDR3 totals 11 residues. With 11 bases clipped from V and 14 bases from J, the junction kept 14 bases outside the gene matches. Germline V CDR1 and CDR2: MNHNS, SASEGT. CDR3: CAGNRDSGLFF. CDR3 DNA: TGTGCCGGCAACCGGGACAGCGGTTTGTTCTTT.

The genes are TRBV9 and TRBJ1-4; no definite D call. Germline V gene data show CDR1 as SGDLS and CDR2 as YYNGEE. CDR3 size: 15 residues. Trimming cost V 0 bases and J 1 base, with 7 bases left between them. The CDR3 region has the DNA TGTGCCAGCAGCGTAGGGGCGGTAACTAATGAAAAACTGTTTTTT. Translating gives CASSVGAVTNEKLFF.

In its sample, this clonotype was seen many times. J is TRBJ2-3 and V is TRBV30; TRBD2 matches at 13 bases. The CDR3 runs to 16 residues. Germline CDR1 GTSNPN, CDR2 SVGIG (reference sequence). Trimming took 0 bases from V and 3 from J; bases not matched to a gene: 3. CDR3 amino acids: CAWSVGTSGATDTQYF. The CDR3 coding sequence is TGTGCCTGGAGTGTAGGGACTAGCGGGGCAACAGATACGCAGTATTTT.

This clonotype was counted many times. J is TRBJ1-6 and V is TRBV6-1; possible D gene TRBD1, 6 bases. The CDR3 runs to 15 residues. From germline, CDR1 is MNHNS and CDR2 SASEGT. Trimming stripped 6 bases from V and 7 bases from J, with 16 bases between. This CDR3 is CASRLSTRGNSPLHF. The CDR3 coding sequence is TGTGCCAGCAGACTCAGCACCAGGGGAAATTCACCCCTCCACTTT.

This clonotype was seen a handful of times. A much larger clone lies a single base off, so this may be a read error. The chain carries TRBV6-6 and TRBJ1-6, with D maybe TRBD1 (6 bases). CDR1 and CDR2 from the germline V gene are MNHNY and SVGAGI (reference sequence). The CDR3 length is 14 residues. CDR3 bases: TGTGCCAGCAGTTACTCAGGGGGTAATACACCCCTCCACTTT. Translated, it gives CASSYSGGNTPLHF.

The table lists this clonotype with many counts. Here the CDR3 reads CASGSDNSYEQYF. CDR3 in DNA: TGCGCGAGTGGGAGCGACAACTCCTACGAGCAGTACTTC. The rearrangement joins TRBV5-1 to TRBJ2-7, with D maybe TRBD2 (5 bases). Germline CDR1 SGHRS, CDR2 YFSETQ. This CDR3 is 13 amino acids long.

This clonotype was recorded a few times. The chain employs TRBV29-1 and TRBJ2-5; D ambiguous. CDR1 is SQVTM and CDR2 is ANQGSEA in the germline V gene. CDR3 size: 12 residues. Between the trimmed V and J ends, which lost 4 bases and 1 base, there was a span of 7 bases. The CDR3 loop is CSVGVGQETQYF. As DNA, the CDR3 is TGCAGCGTTGGTGTGGGCCAAGAGACCCAGTACTTC.

The table lists this clonotype with many counts. This chain connects TRBV7-9 to TRBJ1-1; maybe TRBD1 (6 bases). Between the trimmed V and J ends, which lost 10 bases and 2 bases, there was a span of 20 bases. Germline assignment: CDR1 SEHNR and CDR2 FQNEAQ (reference sequence). The CDR3 extends over 15 amino acids. The CDR3 loop is CATRTVRRPNTEAFF. As DNA, the CDR3 is TGTGCCACACGGACAGTTCGACGTCCAAACACTGAAGCTTTCTTT. Using reference TRBV7-9 and TRBJ1-1 for the parts outside the CDR3, the full variable domain is DTGVSQNPRHKITKRGQNVTFRCDPISEHNRLYWYRQTLGQGPEFLTYFQNEAQLEKSRLLSDRFSAERPKGSFSTLEIQRTEQGDSAMYLCATRTVRRPNTEAFFGQGTRLTVV.

This clonotype was seen ten or more times. J is TRBJ2-4 and V is TRBV11-2; 7 bases line up with TRBD2. The CDR3 spans 18 residues. V lost 5 bases, J lost 7 bases, and 20 bases stayed unmatched. Looked up from germline, CDR1 is SGHAT and CDR2 is FQNNGV. The CDR3: CASSNNVGGGRLFNIQYF. Written as DNA, the CDR3 is TGTGCCAGCAGCAATAACGTTGGCGGGGGTAGACTGTTTAACATTCAGTACTTC.

Ten or more counts support this clonotype. The chain's CDR3 is CASRTGVGTEAFF. DNA of the CDR3: TGTGCCAGCCGGACAGGGGTCGGCACTGAAGCTTTCTTT. V gene TRBV2 combines with J gene TRBJ1-1, with 9 bases matching TRBD1. Germline CDR1 is SNHLY and CDR2 is FYNNEI. The length of the CDR3 is 13 residues. The J segment lost 4 bases and the V segment lost 8 bases, leaving 5 bases of the junction unmatched.

Details on this clonotype: A much more abundant neighbour one base away suggests this may be a read error. The V and J genes are TRBV29-1 and TRBJ2-3; D gene uncertain. Trimming removed 8 bases at V and 4 bases at J, with 13 bases between. CDR1 and CDR2 (germline): SQVTM, ANQGSEA. The CDR3 has 12 residues. CDR3 loop: CSIQDGADTQYF. The CDR3 DNA is TGCAGCATTCAGGACGGCGCAGATACGCAGTATTTT.

In this sample, this clonotype turned up many times. The chain recombines TRBV29-1 with TRBJ1-1, with D hard to call. The germline V gene encodes CDR1 SQVTM and CDR2 ANQGSEA. The CDR3 consists of 13 residues. V lost 7 bases, J lost 2 bases, and 14 bases lay in between. The CDR3: CSAKYPGNTEAFF. The CDR3 DNA sequence: TGCAGCGCCAAGTACCCGGGAAACACTGAAGCTTTCTTT.

This clonotype showed up many times. The chain uses TRBV5-6 and TRBJ1-1, with no clear D. CDR3 length: 15 residues. V lost 1 base and J lost 0, with 10 bases in between. From germline, CDR1 is SGHDT and CDR2 YYEEEE. The CDR3 sequence is CASSLPIVLNTEAFF. CDR3 DNA sequence: TGTGCCAGCAGCTTGCCTATTGTCCTGAACACTGAAGCTTTCTTT.

This clonotype was recorded a few times. One end of the junction is discordant with germline, which a read error may explain. The chain uses TRBV20-1 and TRBJ1-1; no clear D. CDR1 and CDR2 (germline): DFQATT, SNEGSKA (reference sequence). The CDR3 length is 12 residues. The CDR3 DNA reads as TGCAGTGCTAGCTGGGGATTCACTGGAGCTTTCTTT. Encoded protein: CSASWGFTGAFF.

The chain links TRBV3-1 to TRBJ2-7, with TRBD1 identical over 10 bases. This CDR3 spans 14 amino acids. Germline V lookup: CDR1 LGHDT, CDR2 YNNKEL (reference sequence). The junction had 2 bases not matched to a gene; V was cut back by 3 bases and J by 3 bases. CDR3 nucleotides: TGTGCCAGCAGCCAGGGGACAGGGGTCTACGAGCAGTACTTC. This translates into CASSQGTGVYEQYF.

This clonotype was found many times. The V gene is TRBV7-8, the J gene TRBJ2-5, with D unclear. Deletions cut 3 bases from V and 5 bases from J, with 7 bases between. Germline V CDR1 and CDR2: SGHVS, FQNEAQ. This CDR3 is 12 amino acids long. Here the CDR3 DNA reads TGTGCCAGCAGCTTTAATAGGGAGACCCAGTACTTC. Translating gives CASSFNRETQYF.

At least ten counts were recorded for this clonotype. This chain's CDR3 is CASSQTRYEQYF. The CDR3 DNA is TGTGCCAGCAGTCAAACTAGATACGAGCAGTACTTC. The rearrangement links TRBV6-1 to TRBJ2-7; D is possibly TRBD2 (5 bases). Germline CDR1 reads MNHNS; CDR2 reads SASEGT. The germline V and J ends were trimmed by 5 bases and 4 bases, with 9 bases remaining between them. The CDR3 runs to 12 residues.